Shown below are 21 T cell receptor beta chains from a single sample sequenced in a study of shared T cell receptors in the human thymus. Profiling relied on immunoSEQ multiplex PCR, and the TCRdb table lists in-frame clones only, not all of them. The sample lists over 650,000 clones; 70% to 90% were seen once. This sample also belongs to another study, concerning human thymus T cells.

The sequenced sample consisted of thymocytes. The source is a boy less than two years old with a congenital heart defect.

V usage is TRBV27 and J usage is TRBJ2-1; D is unclear. The germline V gene has CDR1 MNHEY and CDR2 SMNVEV (reference sequence). The CDR3 consists of 12 residues. The V gene lost 1 base and the J gene lost 7 bases, with 5 bases spanning the gap. DNA for the CDR3: TGTGCCAGCAGTTTATACGGGAATGAGCAGTTCTTC. Residues: CASSLYGNEQFF.

The gene calls are TRBV10-3 and TRBJ2-7; D is possibly TRBD1 (6 bases). The V end lost 4 bases, the J end lost 4 bases, and 8 bases lay between the germline ends. Germline CDR1 reads ENHRY; CDR2 reads SYGVKD. CDR3 length: 12 amino acids. The DNA of the CDR3 is TGTGCCATCAGTGCCACAGGGTACGAGCAGTACTTC. Protein: CAISATGYEQYF.

V gene TRBV4-3 combines with J gene TRBJ1-4; D unresolved. Per germline, CDR1 LGHNA and CDR2 YSLEER. This CDR3 contains 15 residues. V gave up 0 bases and J gave up 6 bases, with 11 bases separating them. CDR3 nucleotides: TGCGCCAGCAGCCAAGATAAACTTGGTCATGAAAAACTGTTTTTT. Amino acid sequence: CASSQDKLGHEKLFF.

V and J are TRBV27 and TRBJ2-1; no definite D call. The CDR3 runs 15 residues. V gave up 7 bases and J gave up 2 bases, with 15 bases separating them. In germline, CDR1 is MNHEY, CDR2 SMNVEV (reference sequence). CDR3: CASTNLSPPYNEQFF. DNA for the CDR3: TGTGCCAGCACTAACTTGTCCCCTCCCTACAATGAGCAGTTCTTC.

V is TRBV7-9 and J is TRBJ2-3; 8 bases are shared with TRBD2. Germline V gives CDR1 SEHNR, CDR2 FQNEAQ (reference sequence). This CDR3 region has 15 residues. The trim removed 3 bases at V and 5 bases at J, leaving 7 bases unmatched. CDR3 residues: CASSLMRGDVDTQYF. CDR3 nucleotides: TGTGCCAGCAGCTTGATGCGGGGGGACGTAGATACGCAGTATTTT.

The chain has TRBV7-9 and TRBJ2-5; 10 bases are shared with TRBD2. This CDR3 contains 15 residues. V shed 4 bases and J 5 bases; nucleotides not matched to a gene: 7. The germline CDR1 and CDR2 sequences are SEHNR and FQNEAQ (reference sequence). The CDR3 protein is CASSWLAGVVETQYF. The CDR3 DNA reads as TGTGCCAGCAGCTGGCTAGCGGGAGTAGTGGAGACCCAGTACTTC.

The genes are TRBV25-1 and TRBJ2-1, with no clear D. There are 12 residues in the CDR3. CDR1 is MGHDK and CDR2 is SYGVNS in the germline V gene. Trimming stripped 2 bases from V and 5 bases from J, with 4 bases between. CDR3 DNA sequence: TGTGCCAGCAGTGAACATGACAATGAGCAGTTCTTC. It encodes CASSEHDNEQFF. Based on the CDR3 plus reference TRBV25-1 and TRBJ2-1, the full variable domain is EADIYQTPRYLVIGTGKKITLECSQTMGHDKMYWYQQDPGMELHLIHYSYGVNSTEKGDLSSESTVSRIRTEHFPLTLESARPSHTSQYLCASSEHDNEQFFGPGTRLTVL.

V gene TRBV10-3 combines with J gene TRBJ2-3; 8 nucleotides align to TRBD2. The CDR3 has 18 residues. The germline CDR1 and CDR2 sequences are ENHRY and SYGVKD. V gave up 6 bases and J gave up 0 bases; unmatched junction bases: 14. The CDR3 spells CAIRLGRLAGRSTDTQYF. CDR3 bases: TGTGCCATCAGGCTAGGCCGCTTAGCGGGACGAAGCACAGATACGCAGTATTTT.

The chain links TRBV12-5 to TRBJ2-1, with 12 nucleotides matching TRBD2. CDR1 is LGHNT, CDR2 FRNRAP, per germline. This CDR3 region has 17 residues. J lost 7 bases, V lost 1 base, and 8 bases had no gene match. The CDR3 region is CASGLGSTSGSRNEQFF. In DNA form, the CDR3 reads TGTGCTAGTGGTTTGGGCTCGACTAGCGGGAGTCGGAATGAGCAGTTCTTC.

The CDR3 sequence: CSVWGGTQYF. The DNA for the CDR3 is TGCAGCGTTTGGGGGGGTACGCAGTATTTT. The V and J genes are TRBV29-1 and TRBJ2-3; 7 bases match TRBD2. With V trimmed by 5 bases and J by 8 bases, 1 base remained unmatched. The CDR3 has 10 amino acids. Germline V gene lookup returns CDR1 SQVTM and CDR2 ANQGSEA.

This clone was detected only once. The chain has TRBV7-2 and TRBJ2-1; the match to TRBD2 covers 11 bases. V was pared by 5 bases and J by 1 base, with 10 bases of the junction left unmatched. CDR1 is SGHTA, CDR2 FQGNSA, per germline. This CDR3 spans 18 amino acids. DNA of the CDR3: TGTGCCAGCAGCCCCTCAGGGGCTAGCGGGGGGTCCTACAATGAGCAGTTCTTC. Its protein is CASSPSGASGGSYNEQFF.

The table lists this clone with a count of one. This chain links TRBV5-1 with TRBJ1-1; D uncertain. Trimming took 5 bases from V and 5 from J, leaving 16 bases between them. Germline CDR1 SGHRS, CDR2 YFSETQ. There are 14 residues in the CDR3. The CDR3 DNA follows: TGCGCCAGCAGGCTAAGGAGGGAAGATACTGAAGCTTTCTTT. It encodes CASRLRREDTEAFF.

The CDR3 here is CATSRDRDRQLRGANVLTF. The CDR3 DNA reads TGTGCCACCAGCAGAGATCGAGACAGGCAGTTGAGAGGGGCCAACGTCCTGACTTTC. This chain links TRBV15 with TRBJ2-6; D is perhaps TRBD1 (6 bases). Per the germline V gene, CDR1 is LNHNV and CDR2 is YYDKDF (reference sequence). Trimming cost V 0 bases and J 4 bases, with 19 bases left between them. This CDR3 region has 19 residues.

This clone occurred once. V and J are TRBV7-6 and TRBJ2-3; 7 nucleotides line up with TRBD2. V lost 2 bases to trimming and J lost 11 bases; unmatched junction nucleotides: 10. CDR3 length equals 14 residues. Per germline, CDR1 SGHVS and CDR2 FNYEAQ. DNA for the CDR3: TGTGCCAGCAGCTTAAATCATAGGCGGGGGTGGCAGTATTTT. Translation: CASSLNHRRGWQYF.

The chain carries TRBV6-5 and TRBJ2-7; 7 nucleotides match TRBD1. Per germline, CDR1 MNHEY and CDR2 SVGAGI. The CDR3 spans 13 residues. V gave up 10 bases and J gave up 5 bases; unmatched junction bases: 11. This CDR3 is CATSTGRPNEQYF. CDR3 in DNA: TGTGCCACCTCGACAGGGCGTCCAAACGAGCAGTACTTC.

This clone has just one count. V gene TRBV2 combines with J gene TRBJ2-3; 9 bases are a match to TRBD1. This CDR3 contains 14 residues. The germline gives CDR1 SNHLY, CDR2 FYNNEI. J was trimmed by 0 bases and V by 9 bases; bases with no gene match: 4. CDR3 amino acids: CARKDRGSTDTQYF. CDR3 nucleotides: TGTGCCAGAAAGGACAGGGGAAGCACAGATACGCAGTATTTT.

This chain uses TRBV7-8 with TRBJ2-7; perhaps TRBD2 as D (6 bases). Looked up from germline, CDR1 is SGHVS and CDR2 is FQNEAQ. Trimming pared 5 bases from V and 4 bases from J, leaving 21 bases between. CDR3 length equals 16 residues. The CDR3 DNA is TGTGCCAGCAGCCCGGGAGTAGCGGTGTTAGGTTACGAGCAGTACTTC. Residues: CASSPGVAVLGYEQYF.

V usage is TRBV13 and J usage is TRBJ2-1, with TRBD2 matching over 8 bases. This CDR3 has 12 amino acids. The germline V gene has CDR1 PRHDT and CDR2 FYEKMQ (reference sequence). The junction had 4 bases not matched to a gene; V was cut back by 5 bases and J by 10 bases. Here the CDR3 reads CASSPKREEQFF. The CDR3 bases are TGTGCCAGCAGCCCAAAGCGGGAGGAGCAGTTCTTC.

This clone appeared a few times. This rearrangement joins TRBV7-8 to TRBJ2-5; weak D call: TRBD1 (6 bases). The V end lost 8 bases, the J end lost 0 bases, and 13 bases lay between the germline ends. The CDR3 is made up of 14 amino acids. The germline CDR1 and CDR2 sequences are SGHVS and FQNEAQ. The CDR3 protein is CASFTGSYQETQYF. The DNA for the CDR3 is TGTGCCAGCTTTACAGGGTCGTACCAAGAGACCCAGTACTTC. The full variable domain, completed using reference TRBV7-8 and TRBJ2-5, is GAGVSQSPRYKVAKRGQDVALRCDPISGHVSLFWYQQALGQGPEFLTYFQNEAQLDKSGLPSDRFFAERPEGSVSTLKIQRTQQEDSAVYLCASFTGSYQETQYFGPGTRLLVL.

J is TRBJ2-1 and V is TRBV4-3; TRBD2 matches 13 bases. The germline V gene encodes CDR1 LGHNA and CDR2 YSLEER. The CDR3 length is 17 residues. V lost 3 bases, J lost 4 bases, and 6 bases stayed unmatched. The CDR3 is CASSHLLAGGIYNEQFF. Here the CDR3 DNA reads TGCGCCAGCAGCCATTTACTAGCGGGAGGGATATACAATGAGCAGTTCTTC.

The chain couples TRBV10-1 to TRBJ2-7; D perhaps matches TRBD2 (5 bases). This CDR3 is built from 14 residues. In germline, CDR1 is WNHNN, CDR2 SYGVQD (reference sequence). Trimming cost V 5 bases and J 9 bases, with 20 bases left between them. Here the CDR3 reads CASSPGGSENAQYF. The CDR3 DNA sequence: TGCGCCAGCAGTCCCGGTGGTAGCGAAAATGCGCAGTACTTC.